This T cell receptor beta chain is from a study of OX40 agonist ivuxolimab in advanced cancers. Study-level background: The dose-escalation group included hepatocellular carcinoma, melanoma, renal cell carcinoma and head and neck cancer. Study-wide points: CD8+ T cells (on average) carried more expanded clones than CD4+ T cells.

Repertoires were generated with immunoSEQ multiplex PCR, while TCRdb's copy carries only in-frame clones and drops some. This sample has 9,500 to 15,000 clones; 69% occur once, and the top ten carry about 11%. Notes on this clone: What it binds is unknown.

Germline V CDR1 and CDR2: SGHNT, YYREEE (reference sequence). The CDR3 has 12 residues. The V gene lost 3 bases and the J gene lost 4 bases, with 8 bases spanning the gap. This TCR came from an adult with an advanced solid tumor such as melanoma, head and neck, liver or kidney cancer. The source was CD4+ or CD8+ T cells sorted from blood, collected in a trial of the OX40 agonist ivuxolimab. The genes are TRBV5-4 and TRBJ2-7; D call uncertain. Written as DNA, the CDR3 is TGTGCCAGCAGCTCCTCGGGTTACGAGCAGTACTTC. Translating gives CASSSSGYEQYF.